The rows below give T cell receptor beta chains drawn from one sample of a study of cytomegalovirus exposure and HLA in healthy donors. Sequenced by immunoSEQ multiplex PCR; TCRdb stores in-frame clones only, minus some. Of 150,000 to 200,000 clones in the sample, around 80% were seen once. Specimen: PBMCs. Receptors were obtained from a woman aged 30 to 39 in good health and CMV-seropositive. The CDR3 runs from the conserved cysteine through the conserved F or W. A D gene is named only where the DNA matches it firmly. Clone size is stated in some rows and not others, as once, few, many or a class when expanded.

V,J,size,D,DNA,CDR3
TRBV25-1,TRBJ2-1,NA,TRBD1,TGTGCCAGCAGTTCGCCCGGGACAGTGGACTACAATGAGCAGTTCTTC,CASSSPGTVDYNEQFF
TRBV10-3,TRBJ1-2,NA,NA,TGTGCCATCAGTGCAGGGGCCGGTTATGGCTACACCTTC,CAISAGAGYGYTF
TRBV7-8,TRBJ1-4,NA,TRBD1,TGTGCCAGCAGCTCGGGACAGGGCGGCGAAAAACTGTTTTTT,CASSSGQGGEKLFF
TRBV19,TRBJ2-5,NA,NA,TGTGCCAGTAGTATAGACCCGGGAGTTGCGGCCCAGTACTTC,CASSIDPGVAAQYF
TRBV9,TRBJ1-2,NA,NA,TGTGCCAGCAGCGCTTATAGCCGGGTAGGTGCCTATGGCTACACCTTC,CASSAYSRVGAYGYTF
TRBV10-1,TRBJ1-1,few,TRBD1,TGCGCCAGCAGGCGGGACAGACTGAACACTGAAGCTTTCTTT,CASRRDRLNTEAFF
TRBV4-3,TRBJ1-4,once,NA,TGCGCCAGCAGCCAAGACAGGGAAACTAATGAAAAACTGTTTTTT,CASSQDRETNEKLFF
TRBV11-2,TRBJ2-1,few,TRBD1,TGTGCCAGCAGCTTCGGACAGGGGGACAATGAGCAGTTCTTC,CASSFGQGDNEQFF
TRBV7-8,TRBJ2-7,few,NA,TGTGCCAGCAGCTTCCCGGGTCCTAACTACGAGCAGTACTTC,CASSFPGPNYEQYF
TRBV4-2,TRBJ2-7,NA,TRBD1,TGTGCCAGCAGGAATACCGGGACAGGGGTGTACGAGCAGTACTTC,CASRNTGTGVYEQYF
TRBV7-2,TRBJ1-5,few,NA,TGTGCCAGCAGCCTGGAGGAACAGCCCCAGCATTTT,CASSLEEQPQHF
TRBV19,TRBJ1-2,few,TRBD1,TGTGCCAGTAGCCTGGGACAGCCCCTTAGATTTACTAACTATGGCTACACCTTC,CASSLGQPLRFTNYGYTF
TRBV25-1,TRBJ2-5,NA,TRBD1,TGTGCCAGCAGTGAATTGAGGGACAGGACCTACTTC,CASSELRDRTYF
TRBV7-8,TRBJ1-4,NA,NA,TGTGCCAGCAGGGCAGTGACTAATGAAAAACTGTTTTTT,CASRAVTNEKLFF
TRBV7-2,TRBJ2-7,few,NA,TGTGCCAGCAGCTCGATCTTAGGGGTTCAGTACGAGCAGTACTTC,CASSSILGVQYEQYF
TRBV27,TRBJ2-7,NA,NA,TGTGCCAGCAGTTCTTCTGGACAGCAGGAGCAGTACTTC,CASSSSGQQEQYF
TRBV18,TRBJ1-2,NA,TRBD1,TGTGCCAGCTCACCCGGGACAGCTAACTATGGCTACACCTTC,CASSPGTANYGYTF
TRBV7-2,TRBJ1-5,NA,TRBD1,TGTGCCAGCAGCTTAGCTGGGACAGGGAACAATCAGCCCCAGCATTTT,CASSLAGTGNNQPQHF
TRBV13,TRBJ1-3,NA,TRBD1,TGTGCCAGCAGCTTCACCCGACAGGGGGGAAACACCATATATTTT,CASSFTRQGGNTIYF
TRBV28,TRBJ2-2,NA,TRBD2,TGTGCCAGCGCCCAAGCGGGAGGGCCCGGCGGGGAGCTGTTTTTT,CASAQAGGPGGELFF
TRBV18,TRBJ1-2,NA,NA,TGTGCCAGCTCACCGAGGCAGGGAGGGGTCTATGGCTACACCTTC,CASSPRQGGVYGYTF
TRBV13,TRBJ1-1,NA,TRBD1,TGTGCCAGCAGCACCCGACAGGGTGGGGGCACTGAAGCTTTCTTT,CASSTRQGGGTEAFF